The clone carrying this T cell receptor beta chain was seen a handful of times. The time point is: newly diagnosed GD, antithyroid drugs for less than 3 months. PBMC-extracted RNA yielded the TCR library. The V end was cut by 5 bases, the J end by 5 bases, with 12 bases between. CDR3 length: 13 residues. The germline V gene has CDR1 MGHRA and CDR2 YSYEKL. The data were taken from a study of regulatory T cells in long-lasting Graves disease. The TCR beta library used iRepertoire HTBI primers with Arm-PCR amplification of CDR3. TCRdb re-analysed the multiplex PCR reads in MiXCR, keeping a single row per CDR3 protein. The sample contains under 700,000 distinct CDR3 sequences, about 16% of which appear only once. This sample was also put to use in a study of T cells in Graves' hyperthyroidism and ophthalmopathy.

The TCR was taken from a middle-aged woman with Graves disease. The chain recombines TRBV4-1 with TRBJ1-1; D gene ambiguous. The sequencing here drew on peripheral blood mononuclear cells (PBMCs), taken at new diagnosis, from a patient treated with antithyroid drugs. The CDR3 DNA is TGCGCCAGCAGCACACGGTTAAGTACTGAAGCTTTCTTT. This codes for CASSTRLSTEAFF.